This TCR beta chain was recovered during a study of cytomegalovirus exposure and HLA in healthy donors (dated by TCRdb to about 2017). In terms of the full investigation: In an earlier analysis of roughly 590 of the donors, under 300 Gb of sequence data and approximately 120 million unique TCR beta sequences from roughly 180 million T cells were reported. An early release that covered about 600 HLA-typed donors contained about 290 gigabases of sequencing data and around 80 million unique TCR sequences. Of the 350 to 450 genotyped donors, 70% to 90% were placed in the genetic ancestry cluster associated with self-reported Caucasian donors. The study aimed to test whether signatures of past pathogen exposure could be identified by cataloging public T cell receptors. The study profiled the T cell repertoires of 666 subjects by immunosequencing and related them to cytomegalovirus serostatus. A separate validation cohort of 90 to 150 different subjects was used in addition to the approximately 700-subject first cohort. To predict cytomegalovirus infection status, the study brought together high-throughput TCR immunosequencing, statistical association of individual TCRs with disease status, and machine learning. A later analysis re-analyzed previously published TCR beta repertoires from 650 to 800 donors and added high-resolution HLA genotyping to study TCR occurrence patterns. In the later analysis, no new phenotypic data were used to find candidate immune exposures; instead, reliance was placed on TCR beta sequences and their occurrence across donors. To decide whether each TCR beta V gene segment behaved as functional or pseudogenic, an earlier analysis of several hundred of the donors relied on high-throughput TCR beta sequencing. Donor age, sex, ethnicity and CMV serostatus were collected together with the repertoire data. A later genetic analysis took genome-wide SNP genotypes for about three fifths of the 666 donors and used that subset as a discovery cohort. Every repertoire in the discovery cohort had been generated on one and the same sequencing platform. HLA typing included class I and class II loci at four-digit resolution. Typing coverage differed by locus: A, B, C, DRB1 and DQB1 were typed in about 620-630 donors, DQA1 in approximately 520, DPA1 in around 580, and DPB1 in roughly 470. About five DR-DQ haplotypes were handled as single units for association and clustering because linkage in the cohort was strong. On average, 235,054 unique TCR beta nucleotide sequences were sequenced per donor among about 400 genotyped donors of the cohort, with about 19% of those sequences being non-productive. Points the paper makes about the study in general: The authors suggested that the approach could potentially be generalized to other disease states and immunological phenotypes. In vitro tests confirmed that a few of the cytomegalovirus-associated TCR beta chains recognize cytomegalovirus antigens. The earlier analysis of approximately 560 of the donors excluded 15 to 20 rarely observed V segments, including chromosome 9 orphons, because counts were too low. When HLA alleles, especially DR and DQ, strongly co-occurred, TCR associations were difficult to assign to individual alleles. In a later genetic analysis, a missense DCLRE1C variant was associated with V-gene and J-gene trimming of TCR beta chains, and the association was replicated in an independent cohort. The 87-base-pair reads could not distinguish some IMGT-functional V segments, including TRBV6-2 and TRBV6-3, so those segments were excluded. In a later analysis, HLA-associated TCR beta chains showed more clonal expansion and lower generation probabilities than non-associated chains that were equally common. HLA typing was unavailable for some donors at each locus, so association tests used only the typed subset. For the cohort, immune exposure information was limited to CMV serostatus. Linkage disequilibrium might explain the correlated functional status among segregating V segments, but an unknown experimental factor could not be excluded. A later analysis found that TCR association rates varied across HLA loci, with DRB1 alleles showing the most associated TCRs and HLA-C alleles the fewest. In a later analysis, several top co-occurrence clusters were reported to appear linked to parvovirus B19, influenza, CMV and Epstein-Barr virus. A later analysis found that most CMV-associated TCR beta chains appeared HLA-restricted, with HLA associations seemingly driven largely by CMV exposure. In a later genetic analysis, fewer N-insertions in productive TCRs were reported among donors in an Asian-associated ancestry cluster than the roughly 670-donor mean. A further reported finding was that TCR beta sequences accurately predicted the HLA-A and HLA-B alleles for most subjects in the first cohort. In a later analysis, 16,951 TCR beta sequences were associated with specific HLA alleles at a false discovery rate of 0.05. In the study, some 160 TCR beta chains were listed as associated with cytomegalovirus. Cytomegalovirus status was reported to be diagnosed by the classifier with high specificity and sensitivity in both the original and validation cohorts. Most TCR sequences were observed very rarely across donors, whereas some public TCRs were present in many individuals. In this cohort, only TCR beta chains were sequenced, and detectable features were limited by the absence of alpha or paired-chain data. Roughly uniform sequencing depth across donors was assumed in presence/absence analyses, although this assumption may not hold. The sequencing pipeline was judged likely to have produced a cluster of highly shared sequence variants as a technical artifact. An earlier analysis of 450 to 750 of the donors showed that most TCR beta V segments appeared in productive rearrangements either about 87% or about 30% of the time, which broadly matched IMGT annotations.

CDR1 SEHNR and CDR2 FQNEAQ were looked up in the germline V gene (reference sequence). Unmatched junction bases come to 6, with V trimmed by 1 base and J by 6 bases. Inclusive of the bounding cysteine and phenylalanine, the CDR3 is 14 residues long. The retained sequence is limited to the CDR3, 42 bases, with the frame set at the first base. Libraries were built with the immunoSEQ multiplex PCR assay. The multiplex PCR relied on a mix of 60 forward primers for TCR Vbeta segments and 13 reverse primers for TCR Jbeta segments. Amplification of the CDR3 region of rearranged TCR beta genes was performed with a multiplex PCR assay on genomic DNA. On the Illumina HiSeq System, the amplified TCR beta libraries were sequenced as 87-base-pair reads. As for how the authors treated the data: Across the 500 to 750 repertoires, a later analysis counted tens of millions of unique TCR beta chains, around 11 million of which were shared by at least two donors. To remove PCR and sequencing errors, raw reads were error-corrected and collapsed into unique sequences using a nearest-neighbor algorithm that merged closely related sequences. To assign V, D and J gene segments, CDR3 sequences were aligned to IMGT reference sequences. For a sequence to be retained, a match of at least six nucleotides was required to both a V gene segment and a J gene segment. Rearrangements were classified as productive when the CDR3 lacked stop codons and remained in frame with V and J, and all other rearrangements were classified as non-productive. Following IMGT convention, CDR3 was defined as the stretch from the second conserved V-encoded cysteine to the conserved J-encoded phenylalanine. In an earlier analysis of just under 600 of the donors, sequences lacking an unambiguous match to a single V gene segment were excluded. An earlier analysis of 500 to 700 of the donors classified V segments as functional when productive rearrangements were above 56.7% and as segregating when the standard deviation between donors was above 5%. To diagnose cytomegalovirus status from the catalog of TCR beta chain sequences, a statistical classification framework was built. In a later analysis, V and J genes were assigned by comparing TCR nucleotide sequences against IMGT/GENE-DB human TR gene sequences. In a later analysis, CDR3 sequences and most-parsimonious VDJ recombination scenarios were assigned using the TCRdist pipeline. In a later analysis, each TCR beta chain was defined by its CDR3 amino acid sequence together with its V-gene family, and reads without a unique V-gene family were excluded. To address suspected cross-contamination and a sequencing artifact, a later analysis removed approximately 600 highly shared, low-generation-probability nucleotide sequences. A later analysis calculated a clonal expansion index for each public chain from normalized within-repertoire ranks of inferred template counts. In a later analysis, generation probabilities were computed with a VDJ recombination model fitted to out-of-frame rearrangements, and the resulting probabilities were checked against IGoR. Hypergeometric tests were used in a later analysis to score TCR-TCR, TCR-HLA and TCR-CMV co-occurrence, with a repertoire-size bias correction applied to the TCR pairs. In a later analysis, false discovery rates were estimated by permuting HLA or CMV assignments 20 times. In a later analysis, co-occurring TCRs were grouped with DBSCAN, and TCRdist sequence similarity was added when clustering was performed within HLA-allele-positive subsets. For co-occurrence clustering, repertoires with fewer than 30,000 or more than 120,000 public chains were excluded, along with five repertoires with anomalous nucleotide sharing. The source is immuneACCESS, and TCRdb retained only in-frame sequences with V and J called. Part of the clones is not carried over; for the studies checked, unresolved V genes explain less than half of this, and the remainder is unexplained. From that table come the V and J calls and clone size; the DNA was used to work out D and trimming. Across this sample there are 140,000 or so clones, with more than 75% seen only once. Of the sample, about 2.2% is held by the ten largest clones.

The cohort comprised 710 or so healthy bone marrow donors. At the time of sampling, every cohort member was nominally healthy, though immune exposures that went unrecorded were likely present. The donor tested CMV seropositive, placing the donor among the 289 seropositive members of the cohort. A peripheral blood sample was collected from each donor, and TCR beta sequencing was performed on peripheral blood mononuclear cells. The Qiagen DNeasy Blood Extraction Kit was used to extract genomic DNA from the blood cell samples. To note about this clone: Its antigen is currently not known. No base qualities exist here, and no much larger clone lies one base off it.

Sequencing used PBMCs. The chain links TRBV7-9 with TRBJ2-7, and TRBD1 matches 7 of the central bases. The source is a woman aged 18-30 years in good health and CMV-seropositive. The sequence in DNA is TGTGCCAGCAGCTTAGAACAGGGGTCAGCCGAGCAGTACTTC. Protein translation: CASSLEQGSAEQYF.